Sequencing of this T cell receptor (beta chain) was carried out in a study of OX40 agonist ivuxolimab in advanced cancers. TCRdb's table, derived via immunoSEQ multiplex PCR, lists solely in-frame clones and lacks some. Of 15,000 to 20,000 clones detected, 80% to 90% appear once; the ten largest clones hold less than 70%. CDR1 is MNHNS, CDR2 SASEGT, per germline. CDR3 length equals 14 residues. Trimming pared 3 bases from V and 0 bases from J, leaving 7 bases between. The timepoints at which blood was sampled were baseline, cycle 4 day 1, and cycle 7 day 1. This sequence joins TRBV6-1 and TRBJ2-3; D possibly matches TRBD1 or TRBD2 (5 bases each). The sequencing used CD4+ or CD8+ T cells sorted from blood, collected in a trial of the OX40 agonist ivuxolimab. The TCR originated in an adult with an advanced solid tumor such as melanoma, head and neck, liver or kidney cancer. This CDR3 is CASSDWGSTDTQYF. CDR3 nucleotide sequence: TGTGCCAGCAGTGACTGGGGGAGCACAGATACGCAGTATTTT.